The 16 T cell receptor beta chains reported below all come from one sample, sequenced in a study of blood T cell repertoires in COVID-19. The repertoire was sequenced with immunoSEQ multiplex PCR; TCRdb's copy has only in-frame clones and lacks some. The sample consists of about 210,000 clones, around four fifths of them appearing once. The sequenced material came from peripheral blood. These receptors were obtained from an elderly woman with COVID-19, enrolled during active disease.

This clone was picked up one time. The rearrangement uses TRBV11-2 and TRBJ2-3, with no clear D. Trimming took off 5 bases at V and 5 bases at J, with 5 bases between the two ends. Germline V lookup: CDR1 SGHAT, CDR2 FQNNGV. This CDR3 contains 11 residues. The CDR3 region has the DNA TGTGCCAGCAGCGTAAAAGATACGCAGTATTTT. It translates to CASSVKDTQYF.

This clone was observed a handful of times. The chain links TRBV21-1 to TRBJ2-3; TRBD1 is the table's D call, not checked against the DNA. TRBV21-1 is an annotated pseudogene. The CDR3 has 17 amino acids. CDR3 amino acids: CASSKKRPDSKSDTQYF. The DNA of the CDR3 is TGTGCCAGCAGCAAAAAGAGGCCGGACAGTAAATCAGATACGCAGTATTTT.

The chain combines TRBV5-4 with TRBJ2-5, with TRBD2 as a possible D gene (6 bases). This CDR3 has 13 amino acids. Germline V gives CDR1 SGHNT, CDR2 YYREEE (reference sequence). V was trimmed by 4 bases and J by 5 bases, leaving 12 bases between them. This CDR3 is CASSTPSGETQYF. CDR3 sequence (DNA): TGTGCCAGCAGCACCCCGAGCGGGGAGACCCAGTACTTC.

This chain uses TRBV4-1 with TRBJ1-4, with a possible D match to TRBD1 (6 bases). Between the trimmed V and J ends, which lost 9 bases and 7 bases, there was a span of 27 bases. The V gene's germline CDR1 is MGHRA and CDR2 YSYEKL. The CDR3 spans 17 residues. CDR3 residues: CASGRGRGGENPEKLFF. The CDR3 DNA reads TGCGCCAGTGGCCGGGGGCGGGGAGGGGAAAATCCTGAAAAACTGTTTTTT.

The CDR3 reads CASSSKEGAGLSTDTQYF. In DNA form, the CDR3 reads TGTGCCAGCAGCTCCAAGGAGGGGGCGGGGCTATCCACAGATACGCAGTATTTT. The gene calls are TRBV7-2 and TRBJ2-3; D is possibly TRBD1 (7 bases). The CDR3 has 18 residues. The germline V gene has CDR1 SGHTA and CDR2 FQGNSA. The V and J ends lost 4 bases and 2 bases respectively, with 22 bases between them.

This rearrangement joins TRBV30 to TRBJ1-6; 9 nucleotides align to TRBD1. The CDR3 runs to 18 residues. The J segment lost 7 bases and the V segment lost 0 bases, leaving 13 bases of the junction unmatched. CDR1 and CDR2 (germline): GTSNPN, SVGIG (reference sequence). In DNA form, the CDR3 reads TGTGCCTGGAGTGTAAACCGCCGCCCGGGACAGGGAAATTCACCCCTCCACTTT. Translation: CAWSVNRRPGQGNSPLHF.

V gene TRBV6-6 combines with J gene TRBJ1-1; D perhaps matches TRBD1 (6 bases). This CDR3 has 12 amino acids. Trimming removed 10 bases from V and 1 base from J, with 10 bases in between. Germline CDR1 MNHNY, CDR2 SVGAGI (reference sequence). The CDR3 is CATTTGNTEAFF. The CDR3 DNA reads as TGTGCCACTACGACAGGGAACACTGAAGCTTTCTTT.

This chain links TRBV6-5 with TRBJ2-7; 7 bases fit TRBD1. V lost 6 bases and J lost 2; bases outside the gene matches: 7. The CDR3 has 14 amino acids. Germline CDR1 is MNHEY and CDR2 is SVGAGI. The CDR3 DNA follows: TGTGCCAGCAGGGGAGACAGGGCCCCCTACGAGCAGTACTTC. Amino acid sequence: CASRGDRAPYEQYF.

The V call is TRBV9, the J call TRBJ2-1; 9 bases are shared with TRBD1. The germline gives CDR1 SGDLS, CDR2 YYNGEE. Germline trimming cut 2 bases from V and 7 bases from J; bases unmatched to any gene: 4. CDR3 length: 14 residues. Here the CDR3 DNA reads TGTGCCAGCAGCGTCGGACAGGGGATGAATGAGCAGTTCTTC. Translating it yields CASSVGQGMNEQFF.

V usage is TRBV21-1 and J usage is TRBJ2-5; the D call in the table, TRBD2, was not verified against the DNA. TRBV21-1 constitutes a pseudogene. The CDR3 runs to 17 residues. CDR3: CASSKGGGLLPQETQYF. The CDR3 nucleotides are TGTGCCAGCAGCAAAGGGGGGGGCCTCCTCCCCCAAGAGACCCAGTACTTC.

This clone showed up just a few times. This chain joins TRBV30 and TRBJ1-6; possibly TRBD1 for D (5 bases). V lost 0 bases and J 3 bases, leaving 9 bases between the germline ends. CDR1 is GTSNPN, CDR2 SVGIG, per germline (reference sequence). This CDR3 contains 15 residues. CDR3 loop: CAWSVSGIYNSPLHF. In DNA, the CDR3 is TGTGCCTGGAGTGTCTCAGGGATCTATAATTCACCCCTCCACTTT. Supplemented by reference TRBV30 and TRBJ1-6, the full variable domain reads SQTIHQWPATLVQPVGSPLSLECTVEGTSNPNLYWYRQAAGRGLQLLFYSVGIGQISSEVPQNLSASRPQDRQFILSSKKLLLSDSGFYLCAWSVSGIYNSPLHFGNGTRLTVT.

V gene TRBV28 combines with J gene TRBJ2-1, with D hard to call. The CDR3 runs 17 residues. Germline CDR1 MDHEN, CDR2 SYDVKM. V dropped 4 bases and J dropped 2 bases, with 18 bases sitting between them. CDR3 sequence (DNA): TGTGCCAGCAGTTCCGCCCCTGGGCGCGACGCCTACAATGAGCAGTTCTTC. It is translated as CASSSAPGRDAYNEQFF.

This clone was counted a few times. This sequence joins TRBV28 and TRBJ1-2; D is perhaps TRBD1 (5 bases). V lost 7 bases and J lost 2, with 17 bases in between. Germline lookup yields CDR1 MDHEN and CDR2 SYDVKM. The CDR3 length is 15 residues. This CDR3 reads CASTTGGSGNYGYTF. As DNA, the CDR3 is TGTGCCAGCACCACCGGGGGGTCGGGAAACTATGGCTACACCTTC.

This chain joins TRBV7-6 and TRBJ1-6, with D unresolved. V dropped 5 bases and J dropped 4 bases, with 15 bases sitting between them. This CDR3 has 16 residues. Germline-derived CDR1 and CDR2 are SGHVS and FNYEAQ. The DNA for the CDR3 is TGTGCCAGCAGCCCCTCCTCACACACATATAATTCACCCCTCCACTTT. It translates to CASSPSSHTYNSPLHF.

CDR3 in amino acids: CATSDSYGYTF. In DNA form, the CDR3 reads TGTGCCACCAGTGATTCATATGGCTACACCTTC. The chain employs TRBV24-1 and TRBJ1-2; D is undetermined. Germline lookup yields CDR1 KGHDR and CDR2 SFDVKD. This CDR3 has 11 amino acids. V dropped 2 bases and J dropped 5 bases, with 2 bases sitting between them.

The chain joins TRBV28 to TRBJ2-2; no clear D. This CDR3 has 14 amino acids. Germline CDR1 MDHEN, CDR2 SYDVKM. The V end was cut by 5 bases, the J end by 6 bases, with 13 bases between. The CDR3 DNA reads TGTGCCAGCAGTACAACATTGGTACCCGGGGAGCTGTTTTTT. Its protein is CASSTTLVPGELFF.